The sequence of this T cell receptor beta chain was determined in a study of cytomegalovirus exposure and HLA in healthy donors (dated by TCRdb to the late 2010s). Turning to the overall study: An earlier analysis of approximately 640 of the donors reported more than 250 Gb of sequence data and 117 million unique TCR beta sequences from 150 million to 200 million T cells. Approximately 310 gigabases of sequencing data and approximately 93 million unique TCR sequences were included in an early release covering around 600 HLA-typed donors. Of the roughly 420 genotyped donors, 65% to 90% were placed in the genetic ancestry cluster associated with self-reported Caucasian donors. The study aimed to test whether cataloging public T cell receptors could reveal signatures of past pathogen exposure. Using immunosequencing, the study profiled T cell repertoires from approximately 700 subjects and related those repertoires to cytomegalovirus serostatus. In addition to the first cohort of around 670 subjects, a separate validation cohort of around 110 different subjects was used. The study combined high-throughput TCR immunosequencing, statistical association of individual TCRs with disease status, and machine learning to predict cytomegalovirus infection status. In a later analysis, previously published TCR beta repertoires from 670 or so donors were re-analyzed and high-resolution HLA genotyping was added so that TCR occurrence patterns could be studied. In the later analysis, no new phenotypic data were used to find candidate immune exposures; instead, reliance was placed on TCR beta sequences and their occurrence across donors. An earlier analysis of around 540 of the donors applied high-throughput TCR beta sequencing to assess whether each TCR beta V gene segment acted as functional or pseudogenic. Donor age, sex, ethnicity and CMV serostatus were collected together with the repertoire data. A later genetic analysis took genome-wide SNP genotypes for about three fifths of the 666 donors and used that subset as a discovery cohort. Every repertoire in the discovery cohort had been generated on one and the same sequencing platform. Class I and class II HLA loci were covered by the typing at four-digit resolution. The number of donors typed differed by locus, with about 620-630 for A, B, C, DRB1 and DQB1, roughly 520 for DQA1, nearly 610 for DPA1, and some 440 for DPB1. About 5 DR-DQ haplotypes were handled as single units for association and clustering, since linkage in the cohort was strong. On average, over 200,000 unique TCR beta nucleotide sequences were sequenced per donor among 350 to 400 genotyped donors of the cohort, with roughly a sixth of those sequences being non-productive.

There are 13 amino acids in the CDR3, from cysteine to phenylalanine inclusive. Here the CDR3 DNA is all that survives: 39 bases in frame from base 1. V loses 0 bases, J loses 2 bases, and the germline ends lie 5 bases apart. CDR1 and CDR2 were assigned from the germline V gene as SGHRS and YFSETQ. The library was built by means of the immunoSEQ multiplex PCR assay. A mixture of 60 forward primers for TCR Vbeta segments and 13 reverse primers for TCR Jbeta segments was used in the multiplex PCR. A multiplex PCR assay on genomic DNA amplified the CDR3 region of rearranged TCR beta genes. The amplified TCR beta libraries were sequenced on the Illumina HiSeq System as 87-base-pair reads. As for the authors' bioinformatics: Across the roughly 640 repertoires, a later analysis counted 80 million or so unique TCR beta chains, 9.5 million to 13 million of which were shared by at least two donors. A nearest-neighbor algorithm error-corrected the raw reads and collapsed the reads into unique sequences, merging closely related sequences to remove PCR and sequencing errors. Alignment of CDR3 sequences to IMGT reference sequences was used to assign V, D and J gene segments. Each retained sequence needed at least a six-nucleotide match to both a V gene segment and a J gene segment. A rearrangement was called productive if the CDR3 had no stop codons and remained in frame with V and J, and every other rearrangement was called non-productive. Following IMGT convention, CDR3 was defined as the stretch from the second conserved V-encoded cysteine up to the conserved J-encoded phenylalanine. Sequences without an unambiguous match to a single V gene segment were excluded from the earlier analysis of about 630 of the donors. An earlier analysis of 587 of the donors called V segments functional above 56.7% productive rearrangements and segregating when the between-donor standard deviation exceeded 5%. A statistical classification framework was built for diagnosing cytomegalovirus status from the catalog of TCR beta chain sequences. In a later analysis, TCR nucleotide sequences were compared against IMGT/GENE-DB human TR gene sequences so that V and J genes could be assigned. The TCRdist pipeline was used in a later analysis to assign CDR3 sequences and most-parsimonious VDJ recombination scenarios. In a later analysis, every TCR beta chain was defined by the combination of its CDR3 amino acid sequence and its V-gene family, and reads without a unique V-gene family were dropped. To address suspected cross-contamination and a sequencing artifact, a later analysis removed approximately 590 highly shared, low-generation-probability nucleotide sequences. A later analysis calculated a clonal expansion index for each public chain from normalized within-repertoire ranks of inferred template counts. A later analysis computed generation probabilities with a VDJ recombination model fitted to out-of-frame rearrangements, and checked the results against IGoR. A later analysis scored TCR-TCR, TCR-HLA and TCR-CMV co-occurrence with hypergeometric tests, applying a repertoire-size bias correction to TCR pairs. False discovery rates were estimated in a later analysis by permuting HLA or CMV assignments 20 times. In a later analysis, co-occurring TCRs were grouped using DBSCAN, with TCRdist sequence similarity added in when clustering inside HLA-allele-positive subsets. Repertoires with fewer than 30,000 or more than 120,000 public chains, plus five repertoires with anomalous nucleotide sharing, were excluded from co-occurrence clustering. What TCRdb holds here is the immuneACCESS table cut down to in-frame rearrangements. Part of the clones is not present; checked against another copy, under half of the missing clones reflect an unresolved V gene, and the others are unexplained. V, J and clone size derive from that table, while D and trimming were established from the DNA sequence. This sample gives under 150,000 clones in total; approximately 85% of them show up just once. The ten largest account for more than 1.5% of the sample.

Paper-wide results and their limitations: The authors suggested that the approach could potentially be extended to other disease states and immunological phenotypes. The 87-base-pair reads could not distinguish some IMGT-functional V segments, including TRBV6-2 and TRBV6-3, so those segments were excluded. The presence/absence analyses assumed that sequencing depth was roughly uniform across donors, and that assumption may not be true. The study gave a list of 150 to 200 TCR beta chains associated with cytomegalovirus. A later genetic analysis associated a missense DCLRE1C variant with V-gene and J-gene trimming of TCR beta chains, and an independent cohort replicated the association. A further reported finding was that TCR beta sequences accurately predicted the HLA-A and HLA-B alleles for most subjects in the first cohort. In an earlier analysis of some 540 of the donors, most TCR beta V segments appeared in productive rearrangements about 87% or about 30% of the time, broadly matching IMGT annotations. In a later analysis, most CMV-associated TCR beta chains were found to appear HLA-restricted, with HLA associations seemingly driven largely by CMV exposure. In a later analysis, some 18,000 TCR beta sequences were associated with specific HLA alleles at a false discovery rate of 0.05. In a later analysis, the rate of TCR association differed among HLA loci, with DRB1 alleles having the most associated TCRs and HLA-C alleles having the fewest. Around 16 rarely observed V segments, including chromosome 9 orphons, were excluded from the earlier analysis of approximately 500 of the donors because counts were too low. According to a later genetic analysis, donors in an Asian-associated ancestry cluster had fewer N-insertions in productive TCRs than the roughly 700-donor mean. Because HLA typing was unavailable for some donors at each locus, only the typed subset was used in association tests. In this cohort, only TCR beta chains were sequenced, and detectable features were limited by the absence of alpha or paired-chain data. A later analysis reported that several top co-occurrence clusters appeared linked to parvovirus B19, influenza, CMV and Epstein-Barr virus. Correlated functional status among segregating V segments might be attributable to linkage disequilibrium, but an unknown experimental factor could not be ruled out. Immune exposure information for the cohort was limited to CMV serostatus. Assigning TCR associations to individual alleles was difficult when HLA alleles, especially DR and DQ, strongly co-occurred. Compared with equally common non-associated chains, HLA-associated TCR beta chains in a later analysis were more clonally expanded and had lower generation probabilities. In both the original and validation cohorts, the classifier was reported to diagnose cytomegalovirus status with high specificity and sensitivity. Three of the identified cytomegalovirus-associated TCR beta chains were confirmed in vitro to be specific for cytomegalovirus antigens. A group of highly shared sequence variants was considered likely to be a technical artifact of the sequencing pipeline. Across donors, most TCR sequences were observed very rarely, whereas some public TCRs were present in many individuals.

In this sample, this clone turned up a few times. Its antigen is currently not known. Per-nucleotide qualities are absent, and no much larger clonotype sits a single base away. The cohort comprised some 730 healthy bone marrow donors. At the time of sampling, all cohort members were nominally healthy, though unrecorded immune exposures were likely present. The donor was CMV seronegative and belonged to the group of several hundred seronegative cohort members. A peripheral blood sample was collected from each donor, and TCR beta sequencing was performed on peripheral blood mononuclear cells. The Qiagen DNeasy Blood Extraction Kit was used to extract genomic DNA from the blood cell samples.

The chain uses TRBV5-1 and TRBJ1-2; the D gene lacks a confident call. The TCR comes from a boy younger than 18 in good health and CMV-seronegative. Sequencing input: PBMCs. The nucleotide sequence is TGCGCCAGCAGCTTGGGGGCGAACTATGGCTACACCTTC. Its translation is CASSLGANYGYTF.